This TCR beta chain was identified in a study of OX40 agonist ivuxolimab in advanced cancers. Regarding the study as a whole: The study found that CD8+ T cells averaged more expanded clones than CD4+. Also showing low normalized T-cell clonal expansion were some of the nonresponders.

V dropped 3 bases and J dropped 0 bases, with 10 bases sitting between them. This CDR3 comprises 15 residues. Germline CDR1 reads SGHNT; CDR2 reads YYREEE (reference sequence). To note about this clone: As yet, its antigen is unknown.

Patients with autoimmune history or systemic immunosuppression were excluded. TCRdb keeps only in-frame clones here, not all; method: immunoSEQ multiplex PCR. The sample has about 48,000 clones; more than 75% are singletons. The starting material was CD4+ or CD8+ T cells sorted from blood, obtained in a trial of the OX40 agonist ivuxolimab. J is TRBJ1-3 and V is TRBV5-4, with unresolved D. This TCR was recovered from an adult with an advanced solid tumor such as melanoma, head and neck, liver or kidney cancer. The CDR3 is CASSSLGSSGNTIYF. DNA for the CDR3: TGTGCCAGCAGCTCCCTCGGGAGCTCTGGAAACACCATATATTTT.